The text below deals with one TCR beta chain. Its specificity is not known. Sorting that relied on CD45RO/CCR7/CD25/CD127/CD95/CD27 yielded CD4+ naive, central memory, regulatory and stem cell-like memory cells. The data are from a study of beta chain features in type 1 diabetes. Findings and caveats of the study: Shorter TCRB CDR3s, moderately but significantly so, were found in Type 1 diabetes patients in all four CD4+ subsets.

Sequenced material consisted of expressed TCRB transcripts (all of the isolated RNA was reverse transcribed). Data came from immunoSEQ multiplex PCR; TCRdb stores just in-frame clones and leaves some out. Counted here are fewer than 350,000 clones, over 14% occurring once; the ten biggest clones make up less than 0.02%. Trimming cost V 1 base and J 5 bases; bases outside gene matches: 6. CDR1 is GTSNPN and CDR2 is SVGIG in the germline V gene (reference sequence). The CDR3 is 16 residues long. The rearrangement joins TRBV30 to TRBJ1-5, with 12 bases aligning to TRBD1. This clonotype originated in a man aged 18 to 30 with type 1 diabetes. The specimen sequenced was naive CD4+ T cells from blood. The CDR3, as DNA: TGTGCCTGGAGTGGCCGGGACAGGGGGCCCGATCAGCCCCAGCATTTT. As protein: CAWSGRDRGPDQPQHF.